A single sample is the source of the 10 T cell receptor beta chains below, sequenced in a study of cytomegalovirus exposure and HLA in healthy donors. This PCR relied on a set of 60 Vbeta primers and 13 Jbeta primers. Only in-frame clones appear in the TCRdb table, and some are missing; sequencing was by immunoSEQ multiplex PCR. The data contain 150,000 to 200,000 clones, 75% to 90% of them singletons. The material sequenced was PBMCs. These receptors were collected from a woman aged 45-59 years in good health and CMV-seropositive.

V is TRBV19 and J is TRBJ2-1; 9 positions agree with TRBD2. The germline V gene has CDR1 LNHDA and CDR2 SQIVND (reference sequence). This CDR3 is 15 amino acids long. V lost 2 bases and J lost 9; bases outside the gene matches: 8. CDR3 protein: CASSISAGGRGEQFF. The CDR3 DNA sequence: TGTGCCAGTAGTATATCGGCGGGGGGGAGGGGTGAGCAGTTCTTC.

DNA of the CDR3: TGTGCCAGTCGCCGACTAGCGGGGATGACAGATACGCAGTATTTT. This translates into CASRRLAGMTDTQYF. The chain employs TRBV19 and TRBJ2-3; 11 bases match TRBD2. The CDR3 length is 15 residues. V shed 8 bases and J 3 bases; nucleotides not matched to a gene: 7. CDR1 is LNHDA, CDR2 SQIVND, per germline (reference sequence). Filled out from reference TRBV19 and TRBJ2-3, the complete variable domain reads DGGITQSPKYLFRKEGQNVTLSCEQNLNHDAMYWYRQDPGQGLRLIYYSQIVNDFQKGDIAEGYSVSREKKESFPLTVTSAQKNPTAFYLCASRRLAGMTDTQYFGPGTRLTVL.

CDR3: CASSQEGTGAGEQYF. CDR3 nucleotides: TGCGCCAGCAGCCAAGAAGGGACAGGGGCCGGCGAGCAGTACTTC. The rearrangement joins TRBV4-1 to TRBJ2-5, with 10 bases that match TRBD1. The last part of the DNA fits TRBJ2-7 better; the J call may be wrong. Germline V gene sequence: CDR1 MGHRA, CDR2 YSYEKL. The CDR3 has 15 amino acids.

This clone occurred a few times. The chain has TRBV7-3 and TRBJ2-1; 7 positions match TRBD2. Germline-derived CDR1 and CDR2 are SGHTA and FQGTGA. The ends lost 4 bases at V and 0 bases at J; junction bases unmatched: 9. The CDR3 totals 17 residues. CDR3 nucleotide sequence: TGTGCCAGCAGCTCTATGAGCGGGGTGAGCTCCTACAATGAGCAGTTCTTC. Translated, it gives CASSSMSGVSSYNEQFF.

This sequence joins TRBV19 and TRBJ2-1; TRBD1 might be the D (7 bases). The germline V gene has CDR1 LNHDA and CDR2 SQIVND (reference sequence). Trimming shortened V by 2 bases and J by 0 bases, and 11 bases separated the two germline ends. The CDR3 sequence is 16 residues long. The CDR3 reads CASSISGDSSYNEQFF. In DNA form, the CDR3 reads TGTGCCAGTAGTATATCGGGGGACAGCTCCTACAATGAGCAGTTCTTC.

The chain couples TRBV19 to TRBJ1-2; TRBD1 matches 9 bases. Germline V CDR1 and CDR2: LNHDA, SQIVND (reference sequence). V was clipped by 5 bases and J by 2 bases; unmatched bases: 6. The CDR3 consists of 15 residues. CDR3 in amino acids: CASSRGTGLNYGYTF. CDR3 in DNA: TGTGCCAGTAGTCGGGGGACAGGGCTGAACTATGGCTACACCTTC.

In this sample, this clone turned up once. The chain is built from TRBV15 and TRBJ1-5, with D possibly TRBD1 on 5 matching bases. In germline, CDR1 is LNHNV, CDR2 YYDKDF (reference sequence). This CDR3 is 15 amino acids long. V lost 3 bases and J lost 5, with 14 bases in between. The CDR3 DNA reads TGTGCCACCAGCAGTCTTTGGGGGGATTATCAGCCCCAGCATTTT. This translates into CATSSLWGDYQPQHF.

The chain links TRBV4-1 to TRBJ2-5, with 7 positions matching TRBD1. The CDR3 length is 15 residues. The germline CDR1 and CDR2 sequences are MGHRA and YSYEKL. J was trimmed by 4 bases and V by 2 bases; bases with no gene match: 7. The CDR3 here is CASSQQGVIRETQYF. In DNA form, the CDR3 reads TGCGCCAGCAGCCAACAGGGGGTTATTAGAGAGACCCAGTACTTC.

This clone was counted a few times. The chain combines TRBV5-1 with TRBJ2-2; maybe TRBD1 (5 bases). Per germline, CDR1 SGHRS and CDR2 YFSETQ. The CDR3 covers 15 residues. Trimming pared 4 bases from V and 1 base from J, leaving 11 bases between. CDR3 protein: CASSTGQLNTGELFF. CDR3 DNA sequence: TGCGCCAGCAGCACCGGACAACTGAACACCGGGGAGCTGTTTTTT.

The chain has TRBV4-1 and TRBJ1-2; D is uncertain. CDR3 length: 14 residues. Trimming removed 2 bases at V and 6 bases at J, with 13 bases between. CDR1 and CDR2 from the germline V gene are MGHRA and YSYEKL. The CDR3 DNA sequence: TGCGCCAGCAGCCAACCCGGGAAACTACATGGCTACACCTTC. It yields the protein CASSQPGKLHGYTF.